These 30 T cell receptor beta chains share one sample of origin, sequenced in a study of cytotoxic CD8 clonotypes in ibrutinib-treated CLL. This table comes from immunoSEQ multiplex PCR, and its TCRdb copy is limited to in-frame clones, with some not included. The sample includes around 310,000 clones, roughly 79% of them seen just once. Specimen: PBMCs, collected before ibrutinib treatment. These receptors came from a human donor with chronic lymphocytic leukemia.

The rearrangement links TRBV30 to TRBJ1-4; no clear D gene. The V end lost 3 bases, the J end lost 2 bases, and 10 bases lay between the germline ends. Germline lookup yields CDR1 GTSNPN and CDR2 SVGIG (reference sequence). CDR3 size: 14 residues. CDR3 in amino acids: CAWSFTDTNEKLFF. Here the CDR3 DNA reads TGTGCCTGGAGCTTTACGGATACTAATGAAAAACTGTTTTTT.

This sequence joins TRBV5-4 and TRBJ1-1; no clear D gene. V gave up 9 bases and J gave up 5 bases, with 17 bases separating them. The CDR3 is 13 amino acids. Germline V CDR1 and CDR2: SGHNT, YYREEE (reference sequence). The CDR3 loop is CATQVRGETEAFF. DNA for the CDR3: TGTGCCACCCAGGTACGTGGGGAGACTGAAGCTTTCTTT.

This clone was picked up one time. J is TRBJ2-1 and V is TRBV19, with a weak D call TRBD2 (6 bases). Germline loops: CDR1 LNHDA, CDR2 SQIVND (reference sequence). This CDR3 is built from 13 residues. The V end lost 8 bases, the J end lost 6 bases, and 14 bases lay between the germline ends. The CDR3 DNA follows: TGTGCCAGTCACGGCGGGAATCTCAATGAGCAGTTCTTC. Its translation is CASHGGNLNEQFF.

The rearrangement uses TRBV6-6 and TRBJ2-7; 7 nucleotides line up with TRBD1. The CDR3 has 15 residues. Unmatched junction bases numbered 11, after V lost 5 bases and J lost 4 bases. Germline V lookup: CDR1 MNHNY, CDR2 SVGAGI (reference sequence). CDR3 amino acids: CASSPRVQGNYEQYF. Here the CDR3 DNA reads TGTGCCAGCAGTCCGCGCGTACAGGGGAATTACGAGCAGTACTTC.

The chain has TRBV28 and TRBJ2-3; TRBD1 aligns across 7 bases. Trimming cost V 2 bases and J 2 bases; bases outside gene matches: 10. This CDR3 has 17 amino acids. CDR1 and CDR2 (germline): MDHEN, SYDVKM. The CDR3 nucleotides are TGTGCCAGCAGTTTAGAAAACAGGGGTTGGGCCACAGATACGCAGTATTTT. Protein sequence: CASSLENRGWATDTQYF.

This chain uses TRBV6-5 with TRBJ1-5; unclear D gene. V lost 0 bases and J 6 bases, leaving 6 bases between the germline ends. This CDR3 is built from 13 residues. Germline CDR1 is MNHEY and CDR2 is SVGAGI. The CDR3: CASSYSFRQPQHF. In DNA form, the CDR3 reads TGTGCCAGCAGTTACTCGTTTCGTCAGCCCCAGCATTTT.

This chain connects TRBV11-2 to TRBJ2-5; tentative D call: TRBD2 (6 bases). Germline values: CDR1 SGHAT, CDR2 FQNNGV. V was trimmed by 6 bases and J by 2 bases, leaving 19 bases between them. This CDR3 has 16 amino acids. CDR3 amino acids: CASRRGMAGRQETQYF. The CDR3 region has the DNA TGTGCCAGCAGGCGAGGGATGGCGGGAAGACAAGAGACCCAGTACTTC.

The rearrangement joins TRBV7-3 to TRBJ1-2; TRBD1 matches 10 bases. This CDR3 contains 16 residues. Looked up from germline, CDR1 is SGHTA and CDR2 is FQGTGA. V lost 5 bases and J lost 8; bases outside the gene matches: 14. This CDR3 reads CASSPTSDRGLRGYTF. CDR3 sequence (DNA): TGTGCCAGCAGCCCGACAAGCGACAGGGGGCTGCGGGGCTACACCTTC.

The V and J genes are TRBV15 and TRBJ1-2; D might be TRBD1 (5 bases). From germline, CDR1 is LNHNV and CDR2 YYDKDF (reference sequence). The length of the CDR3 is 16 residues. Trimming took off 1 base at V and 4 bases at J, with 16 bases between the two ends. This chain's CDR3 is CATSRGGGTATYGYTF. The CDR3 nucleotides are TGTGCCACCAGCAGAGGGGGCGGGACGGCGACCTATGGCTACACCTTC.

This clone has a handful of counts. This rearrangement joins TRBV25-1 to TRBJ2-7, with D maybe TRBD1 (6 bases). The CDR3 length is 17 residues. From germline, CDR1 is MGHDK and CDR2 SYGVNS. V lost 0 bases, J lost 6 bases, and 21 bases lay in between. The CDR3 is CASSEYGVRGESVEQYF. For the CDR3, the DNA is TGTGCCAGCAGTGAATATGGCGTCAGGGGAGAATCAGTCGAGCAGTACTTC.

This clone was detected only once. CDR3 region: CASSQGDYLLTREQYF. Written as DNA, the CDR3 is TGTGCCAGCAGCCAAGGCGACTATCTGTTGACTCGCGAGCAGTACTTC. This chain connects TRBV14 to TRBJ2-7; a possible D gene is TRBD2 (5 bases). V was cut by 1 base and J by 6 bases, with 19 bases left in between. Germline CDR1 is SGHDN and CDR2 is FVKESK. The CDR3 has 16 amino acids.

The V gene is TRBV4-2, the J gene TRBJ2-7, with 7 nucleotides matching TRBD1. This CDR3 is 20 amino acids long. J was trimmed by 2 bases and V by 5 bases; bases with no gene match: 24. In germline, CDR1 is LGHNA, CDR2 YNFKEQ. Written as DNA, the CDR3 is TGTGCCAGCAGCTCGCCTAGGGTCTCGGAACCGGGACAGACGCCCTACGAGCAGTACTTC. As protein: CASSSPRVSEPGQTPYEQYF.

The chain employs TRBV9 and TRBJ2-5, with a weak D call TRBD1 (5 bases). The V and J ends lost 1 base and 5 bases respectively, with 12 bases between them. CDR3 size: 14 residues. Germline CDR1 reads SGDLS; CDR2 reads YYNGEE. CDR3 sequence reads: CASSVMPRAETQYF. The CDR3 nucleotides read TGTGCCAGCAGCGTAATGCCCAGGGCTGAGACCCAGTACTTC.

V is TRBV15 and J is TRBJ2-5, with D uncertain. The CDR3 length is 12 residues. Trimming removed 4 bases from V and 4 bases from J, with 7 bases in between. Germline assignment: CDR1 LNHNV and CDR2 YYDKDF (reference sequence). In nucleotides, the CDR3 is TGTGCCACCAGCACCGCGCCAGAGACCCAGTACTTC. Translation gives CATSTAPETQYF.

The gene calls are TRBV7-2 and TRBJ1-4; no firm D call. Germline V gene sequence: CDR1 SGHTA, CDR2 FQGNSA. CDR3 length: 15 amino acids. V lost 0 bases and J lost 3, with 8 bases in between. CDR3 residues: CASSLAGMANEKLFF. CDR3 nucleotides: TGTGCCAGCAGCTTAGCGGGGATGGCTAATGAAAAACTGTTTTTT.

About this clone: One end of the junction does not line up with germline, which may come from a read error. V usage is TRBV7-7 and J usage is TRBJ2-3; 14 positions agree with TRBD2. Germline values: CDR1 SSHAT, CDR2 FNYEAQ (reference sequence). This CDR3 is 15 amino acids long. The CDR3 region is CASSAGTSGRDTQYF. CDR3 bases: TGTGCTAGCAGCGCAGGGACTAGCGGGAGAGATACGCAGTATTTT.

The chain recombines TRBV15 with TRBJ1-1, with a weak D call TRBD1 (6 bases). The CDR3 is 15 residues long. Germline V gene sequence: CDR1 LNHNV, CDR2 YYDKDF (reference sequence). The V gene lost 2 bases and the J gene lost 4 bases, with 14 bases spanning the gap. The DNA of the CDR3 is TGTGCCACCAGCAGAAGGGCAGGGGAGGGCACTGAAGCTTTCTTT. Translated, it gives CATSRRAGEGTEAFF.

The V and J genes are TRBV7-3 and TRBJ1-1; TRBD1 aligns across 8 bases. V lost 4 bases and J lost 1; bases outside the gene matches: 5. Germline V gene lookup returns CDR1 SGHTA and CDR2 FQGTGA. This CDR3 is built from 15 residues. DNA of the CDR3: TGTGCCAGCAGCTCCGGGACAGGTTCGAACACTGAAGCTTTCTTT. Amino acids: CASSSGTGSNTEAFF.

The rearrangement joins TRBV25-1 to TRBJ1-4; TRBD1 aligns across 8 bases. The CDR3 runs 15 residues. CDR1 and CDR2 (germline): MGHDK, SYGVNS. With 4 bases clipped from V and 7 bases from J, the junction kept 8 bases outside the gene matches. CDR3 sequence (DNA): TGTGCCAGCAGTGGGACGGACAGGGTCGGTGAAAAACTGTTTTTT. Amino acids: CASSGTDRVGEKLFF.

The chain couples TRBV27 to TRBJ2-4; 7 bases agree with TRBD1. The CDR3 is made up of 16 amino acids. From germline, CDR1 is MNHEY and CDR2 SMNVEV (reference sequence). V dropped 5 bases and J dropped 0; count of bases not matched to a gene: 7. Written as DNA, the CDR3 is TGTGCCAGCAGTATAAGACAGGGATTAGCCAAAAACATTCAGTACTTC. Translated, it gives CASSIRQGLAKNIQYF.

The rearrangement links TRBV4-1 to TRBJ1-1, with a possible D match to TRBD1 (6 bases). Germline V gives CDR1 MGHRA, CDR2 YSYEKL. V was clipped by 1 base and J by 4 bases, with 13 bases between them. There are 15 residues in the CDR3. CDR3 nucleotides: TGCGCCAGCAGCCAAGGGCAGGGGCGGGTCACTGAAGCTTTCTTT. Amino acids: CASSQGQGRVTEAFF.

The chain joins TRBV7-9 to TRBJ2-7; D not certain. This CDR3 is built from 15 residues. V dropped 1 base and J dropped 6 bases, with 16 bases sitting between them. From germline, CDR1 is SEHNR and CDR2 FQNEAQ (reference sequence). CDR3 residues: CASSLVKGVPSEQYF. As DNA, the CDR3 is TGTGCCAGCAGCTTAGTGAAAGGAGTGCCCAGCGAGCAGTACTTC.

A single count supports this clone. The rearrangement uses TRBV2 and TRBJ2-7, with TRBD2 matching 8 bases. There are 13 residues in the CDR3. V dropped 6 bases and J dropped 2; count of bases not matched to a gene: 3. Germline CDR1 SNHLY, CDR2 FYNNEI. The CDR3 sequence: CASRERETYEQYF. In nucleotides, the CDR3 is TGTGCCAGCAGAGAGCGGGAGACCTACGAGCAGTACTTC.

The V call is TRBV10-3, the J call TRBJ1-2; D is possibly TRBD1 (6 bases). The CDR3 contains 12 residues. Deletions cut 6 bases from V and 4 bases from J, with 9 bases between. Germline V CDR1 and CDR2: ENHRY, SYGVKD. The CDR3 DNA follows: TGTGCCATCAGCGGGGGGGCCTATGGCTACACCTTC. Encoded protein: CAISGGAYGYTF.

V and J are TRBV4-1 and TRBJ2-7; D gene unclear. Germline V gene sequence: CDR1 MGHRA, CDR2 YSYEKL. The V end was cut by 1 base, the J end by 3 bases, with 7 bases between. This CDR3 is built from 13 residues. The CDR3 DNA reads TGCGCCAGCAGCCAAGCAAACGGCTACGAGCAGTACTTC. Translating it yields CASSQANGYEQYF.

This clone turned up a few times. The junction does not match germline at one end; this may be a read error. The rearrangement uses TRBV30 and TRBJ1-2, with D uncertain. Germline V gene sequence: CDR1 GTSNPN, CDR2 SVGIG (reference sequence). The length of the CDR3 is 10 residues. CDR3 DNA sequence: TGTGCCTGGAGTGTACATTTCCCCTACTTC. Protein: CAWSVHFPYF.

The chain is built from TRBV5-4 and TRBJ2-3; TRBD2 matches at 8 bases. CDR3 length: 18 residues. In germline, CDR1 is SGHNT, CDR2 YYREEE (reference sequence). Trimming removed 0 bases from V and 0 bases from J; junction bases left unmatched: 9. The CDR3 DNA is TGTGCCAGCAGCTTGGATTCGTTCGGGGGGGCCAGCACAGATACGCAGTATTTT. As protein: CASSLDSFGGASTDTQYF.

This clone was recorded once. This chain joins TRBV6-6 and TRBJ1-2; no clear D gene. This CDR3 contains 10 residues. V shed 6 bases and J shed 5 bases, with 4 bases lying between them. Germline assignment: CDR1 MNHNY and CDR2 SVGAGI (reference sequence). The chain's CDR3 is CASSDYGYTF. DNA of the CDR3: TGTGCCAGCAGCGATTATGGCTACACCTTC.

The gene calls are TRBV18 and TRBJ1-1; D is perhaps TRBD1 (5 bases). Between the trimmed V and J ends, which lost 0 bases and 9 bases, there was a span of 17 bases. The CDR3 has 15 residues. The germline gives CDR1 KGHSH, CDR2 LQKENI. CDR3 bases: TGTGCCAGCTCACCACCCGGGTGGGAAGGGGCTCAAGCTTTCTTT. Residues: CASSPPGWEGAQAFF. The full variable domain, completed using reference TRBV18 and TRBJ1-1, is NAGVMQNPRHLVRRRGQEARLRCSPMKGHSHVYWYRQLPEEGLKFMVYLQKENIIDESGMPKERFSAEFPKEGPSILRIQQVVRGDSAAYFCASSPPGWEGAQAFFGQGTRLTVV.

This rearrangement joins TRBV7-9 to TRBJ1-2; D call uncertain. Germline-derived CDR1 and CDR2 are SEHNR and FQNEAQ (reference sequence). The CDR3 is made up of 15 amino acids. V was trimmed by 1 base and J by 5 bases, leaving 14 bases between them. CDR3 in amino acids: CASSLEYAKAYGYTF. Written as DNA, the CDR3 is TGTGCCAGCAGCTTAGAGTATGCAAAGGCATATGGCTACACCTTC.